This record concerns one T cell receptor (beta chain) sequence. There are 18 residues in the CDR3. CDR1 is SGHDT, CDR2 YYEEEE, per germline. J lost 5 bases, V lost 4 bases, and 19 bases had no gene match. The sample belongs to a study of shared T cell receptors in the human thymus. Generated by immunoSEQ multiplex PCR, the TCRdb table keeps only in-frame clones and is missing some. Of 700,000 or so clones in the sample, 80% to 90% were seen once. The same sample was also studied in work on human thymus T cells.

Sequencing was carried out using thymocytes. The chain uses TRBV5-6 and TRBJ2-5; 8 bases align to TRBD2. This clonotype was obtained from a girl less than two years old with a congenital heart defect. The CDR3 DNA reads TGTGCCAGCAGCCCGTTCATTGGGGGTAGCGGGGCAGGGGAGACCCAGTACTTC. It is translated as CASSPFIGGSGAGETQYF. Complete variable domain (other parts from reference TRBV5-6 and TRBJ2-5): DAGVTQSPTHLIKTRGQQVTLRCSPKSGHDTVSWYQQALGQGPQFIFQYYEEEERQRGNFPDRFSGHQFPNYSSELNVNALLLGDSALYLCASSPFIGGSGAGETQYFGPGTRLLVL.